This entry lists 8 T cell receptor beta chains sequenced from one sample in a study of T cells in Graves' hyperthyroidism and ophthalmopathy (dated by TCRdb to between 2018 and 2020). Libraries were built with multiplex PCR. Sequencing relied on an Illumina HiSeq 2000. The TCR beta CDR3 regions were amplified from the RNA transcripts. The TCR CDR3 was subjected to a first round of RT-PCR using the HTBI primer set and the Qiagen OneStep RT-PCR kit. TCRdb reprocessed the public reads (quality trimming at Q25 with fastp, clone calling with MiXCR) and kept in-frame beta chains. Every entry covers one CDR3 protein and lists the most common genes and DNA from its rows. The sample table shows approximately 360,000 distinct CDR3 sequences, and about 25% are seen once. The ten largest clones add up to 73% of the sample. The specimen sequenced was blood. These receptors were collected from a man in his forties or fifties with Graves' hyperthyroidism.

The chain has TRBV6-1 and TRBJ1-1; TRBD1 aligns across 10 bases. The CDR3 totals 16 residues. From germline, CDR1 is MNHNS and CDR2 SASEGT. After removal of 4 bases from V and 2 bases from J, the junction contained 7 bases not matched to a gene. CDR3 sequence reads: CASSASGTGANTEAFF. Here the CDR3 DNA reads TGTGCCAGCAGTGCGTCCGGGACAGGGGCCAACACTGAAGCTTTCTTT.

This chain joins TRBV28 and TRBJ2-1; 8 bases match TRBD1. CDR1 MDHEN and CDR2 SYDVKM come from the germline V gene. The CDR3 is made up of 15 amino acids. Unmatched junction bases numbered 12, after V lost 5 bases and J lost 9 bases. CDR3 region: CASSQQTGVGSEQFF. The DNA for the CDR3 is TGTGCCAGCAGTCAACAGACAGGGGTGGGGAGTGAGCAGTTCTTC.

V is TRBV6-1 and J is TRBJ2-5; no definite D call. With 7 bases removed from V and 2 bases from J, the gap between germline ends came to 11 bases. This CDR3 is built from 13 residues. The germline gives CDR1 MNHNS, CDR2 SASEGT. The CDR3 DNA is TGTGCCAGCACTCAGGACCGACAAGAGACCCAGTACTTC. Encoded protein: CASTQDRQETQYF.

This clonotype was seen once. This rearrangement joins TRBV5-5 to TRBJ2-1; the D gene is possibly TRBD1 (6 bases). CDR3 length: 15 residues. V lost 1 base and J 6 bases, leaving 14 bases between the germline ends. CDR1 and CDR2 from the germline V gene are SGHKS and YYEKEE (reference sequence). The CDR3 DNA reads TGTGCCAGCAGCTTGTTTCAGGGGCTAAGCAATGAGCAGTTCTTC. It codes for CASSLFQGLSNEQFF. Using reference TRBV5-5 and TRBJ2-1 for the parts outside the CDR3, the full variable domain is DAGVTQSPTHLIKTRGQQVTLRCSPISGHKSVSWYQQVLGQGPQFIFQYYEKEERGRGNFPDRFSARQFPNYSSELNVNALLLGDSALYLCASSLFQGLSNEQFFGPGTRLTVL.

This clonotype was detected a few times. This sequence joins TRBV6-5 and TRBJ2-2; possible D gene TRBD1, 7 bases. CDR1 is MNHEY, CDR2 SVGAGI, per germline. V lost 4 bases, J lost 5 bases, and 17 bases lay in between. This CDR3 is 16 amino acids long. Here the CDR3 DNA reads TGTGCCAGCAGTTTCACACAGGGGAGGAGTACCGGGGAGCTGTTTTTT. Its translation: CASSFTQGRSTGELFF.

CDR3 protein: CASSLSGGDNQPQHF. The CDR3 bases are TGTGCCAGCAGTTTATCGGGGGGAGACAATCAGCCCCAGCATTTT. The rearrangement uses TRBV27 and TRBJ1-5; the D gene is possibly TRBD1 (5 bases). Trimming shortened V by 0 bases and J by 3 bases, and 9 bases separated the two germline ends. The CDR3 runs 15 residues. Germline CDR1 and CDR2: MNHEY and SMNVEV (reference sequence).

The chain combines TRBV5-4 with TRBJ2-3; D is unresolved. Germline V gene lookup returns CDR1 SGHNT and CDR2 YYREEE (reference sequence). CDR3 length: 16 amino acids. Trimming pared 3 bases from V and 0 bases from J, leaving 14 bases between. CDR3 sequence reads: CASSSVTAYSTDTQYF. The DNA of the CDR3 is TGTGCCAGCAGCTCAGTAACGGCATACAGCACAGATACGCAGTATTTT.

This chain links TRBV12-3 or TRBV12-4 with TRBJ2-1; D is possibly TRBD1 (6 bases). Trimming removed 6 bases at V and 3 bases at J, with 18 bases between. The CDR3 consists of 16 residues. The CDR3 coding sequence is TGTGCCAGCAGCACCTTTAGGGACACGCTCTACAATGAGCAGTTCTTC. Protein: CASSTFRDTLYNEQFF.